One and the same sample provided the 17 T cell receptor beta chains below, sequenced in a study of blood T cell repertoires in COVID-19. Assay: immunoSEQ multiplex PCR; the TCRdb copy retains only in-frame clones and omits some. The table includes 150,000 or so clones, approximately 79% detected once. Sequencing input: peripheral blood. The receptors were gathered from an elderly woman with acute or convalescent COVID-19.

This rearrangement joins TRBV27 to TRBJ1-2; 7 nucleotides match TRBD1. This CDR3 is built from 16 residues. Germline V gene data show CDR1 as MNHEY and CDR2 as SMNVEV (reference sequence). V dropped 6 bases and J dropped 0; count of bases not matched to a gene: 10. CDR3 residues: CASRPGTVRTNYGYTF. DNA of the CDR3: TGTGCCAGCAGACCTGGGACAGTACGAACTAACTATGGCTACACCTTC.

The chain has TRBV9 and TRBJ1-3, with 7 nucleotides matching TRBD1. The germline CDR1 and CDR2 sequences are SGDLS and YYNGEE. The CDR3 sequence is 14 residues long. V dropped 3 bases and J dropped 3; count of bases not matched to a gene: 3. In nucleotides, the CDR3 is TGTGCCAGCAGCGGGACAGGAGGTGGAAACACCATATATTTT. Amino acid sequence: CASSGTGGGNTIYF.

The gene calls are TRBV5-8 and TRBJ1-5, with 7 bases lining up with TRBD1. Unmatched junction bases numbered 9, after V lost 4 bases and J lost 2 bases. CDR1 is SGHTS and CDR2 is YDEGEE in the germline V gene. The CDR3 loop spans 16 amino acids. The CDR3 spells CASSVNHRGGNQPQHF. In nucleotides, the CDR3 is TGTGCCAGCAGCGTCAACCACAGGGGAGGCAATCAGCCCCAGCATTTT.

The V gene is TRBV6-5, the J gene TRBJ2-6; D gene ambiguous. The germline gives CDR1 MNHEY, CDR2 SVGAGI. The V end lost 8 bases, the J end lost 0 bases, and 8 bases lay between the germline ends. The CDR3 has 14 residues. CDR3 nucleotide sequence: TGTGCCAGCGACTTGCCCTCTGGGGCCAACGTCCTGACTTTC. Translated, it gives CASDLPSGANVLTF.

The chain has TRBV25-1 and TRBJ1-4; 8 nucleotides agree with TRBD1. The CDR3 extends over 15 amino acids. Trimming took 3 bases from V and 5 from J; bases not matched to a gene: 5. Germline V CDR1 and CDR2: MGHDK, SYGVNS. CDR3 loop: CASSDVDRDNEKLFF. The CDR3 coding sequence is TGTGCCAGCAGTGACGTGGACAGGGACAATGAAAAACTGTTTTTT.

The gene calls are TRBV12-3 or TRBV12-4 and TRBJ1-5; D is unclear. Trimming cost V 8 bases and J 6 bases, with 11 bases left between them. The CDR3 has 12 residues. The DNA for the CDR3 is TGTGCCAGCGATATCCCCAGTCAGCCCCAGCATTTT. Its translation is CASDIPSQPQHF.

The chain uses TRBV19 and TRBJ1-1, with D perhaps matching TRBD1 (6 bases). Looked up from germline, CDR1 is LNHDA and CDR2 is SQIVND (reference sequence). The CDR3 consists of 13 residues. V lost 6 bases and J 11 bases, leaving 19 bases between the germline ends. The CDR3 sequence: CASSLLGTSDAFF. DNA for the CDR3: TGTGCCAGTAGCCTATTAGGGACAAGTGATGCTTTCTTT.

The chain carries TRBV2 and TRBJ2-7; 11 bases align to TRBD2. The CDR3 spans 14 residues. V was pared by 4 bases and J by 4 bases, with 3 bases of the junction left unmatched. CDR1 SNHLY and CDR2 FYNNEI come from the germline V gene. In DNA, the CDR3 is TGTGCCAGCAGTGGGGGACTAGCGGATTACGAGCAGTACTTC. Protein sequence: CASSGGLADYEQYF.

This clone was counted a single time. This chain joins TRBV4-3 and TRBJ1-4; 10 bases agree with TRBD1. The CDR3 has 17 amino acids. The germline gives CDR1 LGHNA, CDR2 YSLEER. V was clipped by 0 bases and J by 5 bases; unmatched bases: 6. The CDR3 loop reads CASSQESKGQGNEKLFF. The CDR3 coding sequence is TGCGCCAGCAGCCAAGAATCAAAGGGACAGGGGAATGAAAAACTGTTTTTT.

V usage is TRBV6-2 or TRBV6-3 and J usage is TRBJ2-7, with 8 bases matching TRBD2. V dropped 5 bases and J dropped 1; count of bases not matched to a gene: 7. CDR3 length: 15 amino acids. CDR1 and CDR2 (germline): MNHEY, SVGEGT. The CDR3 bases are TGTGCCAGCAGTACATCCGGGACTAGTTCCTACGAGCAGTACTTC. Protein sequence: CASSTSGTSSYEQYF.

The CDR3 reads CASGTSGGTEQFF. As DNA, the CDR3 is TGCGCCAGTGGGACTAGCGGGGGAACTGAGCAGTTCTTC. The V and J genes are TRBV10-1 and TRBJ2-1, with 14 bases identical to TRBD2. V shed 9 bases, J shed 9 bases, and the junction held 4 bases outside the gene matches. Germline-derived CDR1 and CDR2 are WNHNN and SYGVQD (reference sequence). The CDR3 covers 13 residues.

V and J are TRBV27 and TRBJ1-6; D not certain. From germline, CDR1 is MNHEY and CDR2 SMNVEV (reference sequence). This CDR3 comprises 15 residues. V lost 2 bases and J 8 bases, leaving 13 bases between the germline ends. The CDR3: CASSLISLVDSPLHF. CDR3 nucleotides: TGTGCCAGCAGTTTAATTAGCTTGGTGGATTCACCCCTCCACTTT.

The chain couples TRBV28 to TRBJ2-1; 12 bases align to TRBD2. Germline CDR1 and CDR2: MDHEN and SYDVKM. The V gene end was trimmed by 5 bases and the J gene end by 8 bases; junction bases not matched to a gene: 10. This CDR3 has 16 residues. Written as DNA, the CDR3 is TGTGCCAGCAGTCCCCCCGGGCTAGCGGGAGGGGATGAGCAGTTCTTC. It encodes CASSPPGLAGGDEQFF.

The chain recombines TRBV28 with TRBJ1-5; 8 nucleotides line up with TRBD1. This CDR3 has 14 residues. V trimming: 6 bases; J trimming: 6 bases; junction bases outside the gene matches: 7. The V gene's germline CDR1 is MDHEN and CDR2 SYDVKM. CDR3 DNA sequence: TGTGCCAGCAGCATTCACAGGGGGATTCAGCCCCAGCATTTT. It translates to CASSIHRGIQPQHF.

CDR3 sequence (DNA): TGTGCCTGGAGTGGTCTAGCCCCGTCGGGTGCTTTCTTT. Its translation: CAWSGLAPSGAFF. The gene calls are TRBV30 and TRBJ1-1; D is ambiguous. The V gene's germline CDR1 is GTSNPN and CDR2 SVGIG (reference sequence). Trimming pared 1 base from V and 11 bases from J, leaving 17 bases between. CDR3 size: 13 residues. The full variable domain, with the rest looked up from reference TRBV30 and TRBJ1-1, is SQTIHQWPATLVQPVGSPLSLECTVEGTSNPNLYWYRQAAGRGLQLLFYSVGIGQISSEVPQNLSASRPQDRQFILSSKKLLLSDSGFYLCAWSGLAPSGAFFGQGTRLTVV.

Only a few counts were recorded for this clone. This chain uses TRBV7-6 with TRBJ2-3; 9 bases line up with TRBD2. The CDR3 loop spans 16 amino acids. V was clipped by 5 bases and J by 0 bases; unmatched bases: 6. Germline loops: CDR1 SGHVS, CDR2 FNYEAQ. The CDR3 sequence: CASSPLAGESTDTQYF. The CDR3 bases are TGTGCCAGCAGCCCATTAGCGGGGGAAAGCACAGATACGCAGTATTTT. Using reference TRBV7-6 and TRBJ2-3 for the parts outside the CDR3, the full variable domain is GAGVSQSPRYKVTKRGQDVALRCDPISGHVSLYWYRQALGQGPEFLTYFNYEAQQDKSGLPNDRFSAERPEGSISTLTIQRTEQRDSAMYRCASSPLAGESTDTQYFGPGTRLTVL.

This chain links TRBV19 with TRBJ1-3, with 7 bases matching TRBD1. Germline CDR1 and CDR2: LNHDA and SQIVND (reference sequence). This CDR3 region has 16 residues. With V trimmed by 3 bases and J by 2 bases, 7 bases remained unmatched. The CDR3 DNA follows: TGTGCCAGTAGTATTCTCGACAGGGCCCCTGGAAACACCATATATTTT. Amino acids: CASSILDRAPGNTIYF.